This TCR beta chain was found in a study of identical twins. The CDR3 is made up of 13 amino acids. Germline V gene sequence: CDR1 ENHRY, CDR2 SYGVKD. Losses at the gene ends were 5 bases for V and 3 bases for J; bases not matched to a gene: 3. This clonotype was recorded a few times. It was template switching that added a universal primer site, and there were unique molecular identifiers on the cDNA. TCRdb re-called the 5' RACE reads through MiXCR, storing one row per CDR3 protein. The table shows 450,000 or so distinct CDR3 sequences, with approximately 24% occurring only once. Separately, the same data were catalogued under a study of T cells expressing NK-cell markers. That source reports: Sorted CD3+CD56+NKG2C+, CD3+CD56+NKG2C- and CD3+CD56-NKG2C+ T cells provided the TCR beta repertoires.

This sequence joins TRBV10-3 and TRBJ2-7, with TRBD1 matching 8 bases. Sequencing was done on a sample of CD4+ T cells sorted from blood. The receptor's source is a woman aged 18-29 years in good health. The CDR3 protein is CAISRTGSYEQYF. The CDR3 DNA is TGTGCCATCAGTCGGACAGGGAGCTACGAGCAGTACTTC.